The sequence of this TCR beta chain was determined in a study of blood T cells in healthy people across ages. Findings and limits, study-wide: Age brought a roughly linear fall in TCR beta diversity measured per million T cells.

Then a second PCR, running about 6 to 11 cycles, was carried out with a sample-barcoded 5' primer and a J-beta primer mix. TCRdb fed the 5' RACE reads into MiXCR, producing one record per CDR3 protein. Of around 1,600,000 distinct CDR3 sequences detected, about 42% appear once; the ten largest clones hold approximately 4%. Drawing of peripheral blood yielded 8.5 to 10 milliliters from each donor. V lost 3 bases and J lost 10, with 12 bases in between. The CDR3 totals 12 residues. Germline loops: CDR1 ENHRY, CDR2 SYGVKD. This clonotype has a count of ten or more. The antigen remains unidentified. Sample: blood. J is TRBJ1-2 and V is TRBV10-3, with D tentatively TRBD1 (5 bases). The TCR originated in a woman between 18 and 29 years old in good health. The CDR3 coding sequence is TGTGCCATCAGTGAAAACGACAGTTACTACACCTTC. Translating it yields CAISENDSYYTF.